This T cell receptor (beta chain) appears in the sequencing data of a study of regulatory T cells in long-lasting Graves disease. Stated time point: newly diagnosed GD, antithyroid drugs for less than 3 months. RNA from PBMCs was the source of the TCR library. Trimming shortened V by 2 bases and J by 1 base, and 5 bases separated the two germline ends. CDR3 size: 13 residues. Germline V lookup: CDR1 SGHNT, CDR2 YENEEA. Many counts were recorded for this clonotype. Its cognate antigen is unknown. The TCR beta library used iRepertoire HTBI primers with Arm-PCR amplification of CDR3. TCRdb re-called the multiplex PCR reads through MiXCR, storing one row per CDR3 protein. The sample yields some 500,000 distinct CDR3 sequences, about 14% seen once. Study results and limitations: TRBV28 was favored in persistent disease, as were TRBJ1-2 and TRBJ2-5.

The same specimen was also included in a second study, on T cells in Graves' hyperthyroidism and ophthalmopathy.

The receptor was isolated from a man between 25 and 39 years old with Graves disease. The sample in question was peripheral blood mononuclear cells (PBMCs), obtained at new diagnosis, from a patient treated with antithyroid drugs. The gene calls are TRBV11-3 and TRBJ1-1; D remains ambiguous. CDR3 residues: CASSLKRNTEAFF. As DNA, the CDR3 is TGTGCCAGCAGCTTAAAGCGGAACACTGAAGCTTTCTTT.